What follows are 15 T cell receptor beta chains derived from one specimen sequenced in a study of blood T cells in healthy people across ages. The use of a sample-barcoded 5' primer and a J-beta primer mix characterized a second PCR of roughly 6 to 11 cycles. TCRdb reanalysed the 5' RACE reads using MiXCR and keeps one entry per CDR3 protein. The sample has 1.5 million to 2 million distinct CDR3 sequences; about two fifths are singletons. Sequencing was carried out using blood. The receptor source for this set is a human donor in good health.

The V gene is TRBV2, the J gene TRBJ2-1; D is perhaps TRBD1 or TRBD2 (5 bases each). Trimming took 2 bases from V and 6 from J, leaving 8 bases between them. The CDR3 consists of 13 residues. The V gene's germline CDR1 is SNHLY and CDR2 FYNNEI. The CDR3 loop reads CASSEWGSNEQFF. The CDR3 coding sequence is TGTGCCAGCAGTGAATGGGGGAGCAATGAGCAGTTCTTC.

This chain links TRBV7-9 with TRBJ1-1, with D maybe TRBD1 (5 bases). The CDR3 has 15 amino acids. Looked up from germline, CDR1 is SEHNR and CDR2 is FQNEAQ (reference sequence). Trimming removed 5 bases at V and 4 bases at J, with 17 bases between. CDR3 sequence reads: CASSRIQAKGTEAFF. The CDR3 region has the DNA TGTGCCAGCAGCCGAATACAGGCCAAAGGCACTGAAGCTTTCTTT.

The V gene is TRBV5-8, the J gene TRBJ1-4; D unresolved. The CDR3 runs 12 residues. Germline assignment: CDR1 SGHTS and CDR2 YDEGEE. Deletions cut 4 bases from V and 5 bases from J, with 6 bases between. In DNA, the CDR3 is TGTGCCAGCAGCCGCTGGAATGAAAAACTGTTTTTT. Protein product: CASSRWNEKLFF.

The chain links TRBV7-9 to TRBJ2-7; D possibly corresponds to TRBD1 (6 bases). The CDR3 is 15 residues long. The V gene's germline CDR1 is SEHNR and CDR2 FQNEAQ (reference sequence). V shed 1 base and J shed 3 bases, with 13 bases lying between them. CDR3 DNA sequence: TGTGCCAGCAGCTTAGTGACAGGAGAAATCTACGAGCAGTACTTC. It codes for CASSLVTGEIYEQYF.

The chain is built from TRBV18 and TRBJ2-3; D is possibly TRBD1 or TRBD2 (5 bases each). This CDR3 is 20 amino acids long. V was shortened by 3 bases and J by 1 base, with 26 bases between the two germline ends. Germline CDR1 is KGHSH and CDR2 is LQKENI. In nucleotides, the CDR3 is TGTGCCAGCTCACCGAGATTTGGGTCCCTAAGGGGAGACGGCACAGATACGCAGTATTTT. Protein: CASSPRFGSLRGDGTDTQYF. The whole variable domain, filled in from reference TRBV18 and TRBJ2-3, reads NAGVMQNPRHLVRRRGQEARLRCSPMKGHSHVYWYRQLPEEGLKFMVYLQKENIIDESGMPKERFSAEFPKEGPSILRIQQVVRGDSAAYFCASSPRFGSLRGDGTDTQYFGPGTRLTVL.

The V and J genes are TRBV20-1 and TRBJ2-4, with 9 bases fitting TRBD1. Per germline, CDR1 DFQATT and CDR2 SNEGSKA (reference sequence). Trimming removed 6 bases from V and 6 bases from J; junction bases left unmatched: 12. This CDR3 has 15 amino acids. In DNA, the CDR3 is TGCAGTGCGGGAGATACCGGGACAGGGAGAAACATTCAGTACTTC. It encodes CSAGDTGTGRNIQYF.

This clonotype was counted between two and nine times. The chain combines TRBV6-6 with TRBJ1-1; D gene ambiguous. V was trimmed by 0 bases and J by 2 bases, leaving 10 bases between them. Germline-derived CDR1 and CDR2 are MNHNY and SVGAGI (reference sequence). The CDR3 sequence is 15 residues long. The DNA for the CDR3 is TGTGCCAGCAGTTACTCGAGGAGTCTCAACACTGAAGCTTTCTTT. Protein sequence: CASSYSRSLNTEAFF.

This chain links TRBV5-1 with TRBJ2-7, with 8 bases identical to TRBD1. The V gene end was trimmed by 2 bases and the J gene end by 0 bases; junction bases not matched to a gene: 4. The CDR3 spans 15 residues. Germline loops: CDR1 SGHRS, CDR2 YFSETQ. CDR3 nucleotide sequence: TGCGCCAGCAGCTTACAGGGGGTACCCTCCTACGAGCAGTACTTC. The encoded protein is CASSLQGVPSYEQYF.

The chain recombines TRBV21-1 with TRBJ2-1. TRBV21-1 is a documented pseudogene. The CDR3 consists of 16 residues. CDR3 protein: CASSRVSRPEDNEQFF. As DNA, the CDR3 is TGTGCCAGCAGTCGAGTGAGTAGACCTGAGGACAATGAGCAGTTCTTC.

The chain uses TRBV7-8 and TRBJ2-3; 7 nucleotides line up with TRBD1. The CDR3 length is 17 residues. The V and J ends lost 1 base and 1 base, in that order; junction bases with no gene match: 8. Germline V lookup: CDR1 SGHVS, CDR2 FQNEAQ. The DNA of the CDR3 is TGTGCCAGCAGCTTAGTCGGACAGGCGGCCGGCACAGATACGCAGTATTTT. Its protein product is CASSLVGQAAGTDTQYF. The whole variable domain, remainder taken from reference TRBV7-8 and TRBJ2-3, is GAGVSQSPRYKVAKRGQDVALRCDPISGHVSLFWYQQALGQGPEFLTYFQNEAQLDKSGLPSDRFFAERPEGSVSTLKIQRTQQEDSAVYLCASSLVGQAAGTDTQYFGPGTRLTVL.

The chain links TRBV10-3 to TRBJ1-2; 7 nucleotides align to TRBD1. The CDR3 totals 14 residues. Unmatched junction bases numbered 4, after V lost 2 bases and J lost 4 bases. Germline V lookup: CDR1 ENHRY, CDR2 SYGVKD. For the CDR3, the DNA is TGTGCCATCAGTGAGGGTGACAGGGTCTATGGCTACACCTTC. It is translated as CAISEGDRVYGYTF.

The rearrangement uses TRBV2 and TRBJ2-1; TRBD1 is a possible D gene (6 bases). This CDR3 region has 16 residues. Trimming took 6 bases from V and 4 from J, leaving 19 bases between them. Germline CDR1 and CDR2: SNHLY and FYNNEI. The CDR3 spells CASRATGLLGYNEQFF. The DNA for the CDR3 is TGTGCCAGCAGAGCCACAGGGTTGCTCGGATACAATGAGCAGTTCTTC.

The chain couples TRBV14 to TRBJ2-5; D gene unclear. CDR3 length equals 13 residues. Germline V lookup: CDR1 SGHDN, CDR2 FVKESK. V was trimmed by 8 bases and J by 9 bases, leaving 19 bases between them. CDR3 sequence reads: CASASGLLGSQYF. CDR3 nucleotide sequence: TGTGCCAGCGCGTCGGGTCTCCTGGGATCCCAGTACTTC.

The chain couples TRBV9 to TRBJ2-2; D possibly matches TRBD1 or TRBD2 (5 bases each). From germline, CDR1 is SGDLS and CDR2 YYNGEE. This CDR3 has 15 amino acids. V lost 0 bases and J lost 3, with 9 bases in between. CDR3 residues: CASSVGGDHTGELFF. The CDR3 coding sequence is TGTGCCAGCAGCGTAGGTGGGGACCACACCGGGGAGCTGTTTTTT.

About this clonotype itself: Germline is not matched at one junction end, which may reflect a read error. The J gene is TRBJ2-3, the V gene TRBV28; 13 nucleotides match TRBD2. The CDR3 sequence is 17 residues long. CDR1 and CDR2 from the germline V gene are MDHEN and SYDVKM. The CDR3 reads CASELAGGIVSTGTQYF. The CDR3 bases are TGTGCCAGCGAACTAGCGGGGGGGATCGTGAGCACAGGTACGCAGTATTTT. The variable domain in full, completed from reference TRBV28 and TRBJ2-3, reads DVKVTQSSRYLVKRTGEKVFLECVQDMDHENMFWYRQDPGLGLRLIYFSYDVKMKEKGDIPEGYSVSREKKERFSLILESASTNQTSMYLCASELAGGIVSTGTQYFGPGTRLTVL.